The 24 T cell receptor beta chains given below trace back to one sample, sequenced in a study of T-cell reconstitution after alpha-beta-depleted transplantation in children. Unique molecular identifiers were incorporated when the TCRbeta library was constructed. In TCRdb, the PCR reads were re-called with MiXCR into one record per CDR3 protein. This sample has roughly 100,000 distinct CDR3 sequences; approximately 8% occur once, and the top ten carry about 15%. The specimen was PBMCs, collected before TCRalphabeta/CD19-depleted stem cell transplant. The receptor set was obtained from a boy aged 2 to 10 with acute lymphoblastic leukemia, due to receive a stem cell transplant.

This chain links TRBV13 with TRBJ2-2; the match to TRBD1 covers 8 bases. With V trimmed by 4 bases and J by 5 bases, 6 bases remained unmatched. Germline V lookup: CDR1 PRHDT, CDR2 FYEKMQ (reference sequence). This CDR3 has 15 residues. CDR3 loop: CASSSRTGHTGELFF. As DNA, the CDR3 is TGTGCCAGCAGCTCCCGGACAGGGCATACCGGGGAGCTGTTTTTT.

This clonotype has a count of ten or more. The DNA for the CDR3 is TGTGCCAGCAGTGTTGAAGCGGGGTATGAGCAGTTCTTC. Protein sequence: CASSVEAGYEQFF. V and J are TRBV2 and TRBJ2-1, with 7 bases lining up with TRBD2. Germline assignment: CDR1 SNHLY and CDR2 FYNNEI. The V gene end was trimmed by 4 bases and the J gene end by 8 bases; junction bases not matched to a gene: 5. The CDR3 is 13 residues long.

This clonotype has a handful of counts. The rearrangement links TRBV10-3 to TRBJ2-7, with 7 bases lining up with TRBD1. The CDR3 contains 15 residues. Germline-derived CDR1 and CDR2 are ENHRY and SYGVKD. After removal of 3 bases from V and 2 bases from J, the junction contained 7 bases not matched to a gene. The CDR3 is CAISDGQVGTYEQYF. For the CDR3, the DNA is TGTGCCATCAGTGATGGACAGGTGGGGACCTACGAGCAGTACTTC.

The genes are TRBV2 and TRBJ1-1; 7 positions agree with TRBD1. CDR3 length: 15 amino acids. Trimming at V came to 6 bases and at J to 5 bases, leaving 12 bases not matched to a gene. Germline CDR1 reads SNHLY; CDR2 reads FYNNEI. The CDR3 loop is CASRPRQGGFTEAFF. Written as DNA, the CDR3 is TGTGCCAGCAGACCCAGACAGGGCGGGTTTACTGAAGCTTTCTTT.

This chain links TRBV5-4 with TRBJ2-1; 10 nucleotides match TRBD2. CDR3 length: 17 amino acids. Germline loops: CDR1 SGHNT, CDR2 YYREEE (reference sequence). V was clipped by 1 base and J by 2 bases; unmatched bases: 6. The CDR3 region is CASSLRTSGHAYNEQFF. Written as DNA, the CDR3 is TGTGCCAGCAGCTTGCGGACTAGCGGACATGCCTACAATGAGCAGTTCTTC.

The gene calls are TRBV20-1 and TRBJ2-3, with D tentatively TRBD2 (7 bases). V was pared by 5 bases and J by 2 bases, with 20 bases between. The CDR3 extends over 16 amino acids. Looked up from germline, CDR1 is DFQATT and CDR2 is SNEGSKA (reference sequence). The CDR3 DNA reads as TGCAGTGCTGGAGGGGGGAGCGGGGCGGTCACAGATACGCAGTATTTT. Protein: CSAGGGSGAVTDTQYF.

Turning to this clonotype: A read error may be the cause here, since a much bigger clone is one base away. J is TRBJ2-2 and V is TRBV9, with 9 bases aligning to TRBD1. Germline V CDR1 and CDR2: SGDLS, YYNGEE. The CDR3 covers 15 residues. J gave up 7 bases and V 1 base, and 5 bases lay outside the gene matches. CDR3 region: CASSVRQGVIGELFF. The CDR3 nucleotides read TGTGCCAGCAGCGTAAGACAGGGGGTCATCGGGGAGCTGTTTTTT.

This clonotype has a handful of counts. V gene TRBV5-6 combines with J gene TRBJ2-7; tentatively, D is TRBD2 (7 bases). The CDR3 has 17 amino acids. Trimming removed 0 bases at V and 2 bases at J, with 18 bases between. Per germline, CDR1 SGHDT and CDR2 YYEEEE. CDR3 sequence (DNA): TGTGCCAGCAGCTTGGCATTGGGGGGGGGCGTCACCTACGAGCAGTACTTC. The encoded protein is CASSLALGGGVTYEQYF.

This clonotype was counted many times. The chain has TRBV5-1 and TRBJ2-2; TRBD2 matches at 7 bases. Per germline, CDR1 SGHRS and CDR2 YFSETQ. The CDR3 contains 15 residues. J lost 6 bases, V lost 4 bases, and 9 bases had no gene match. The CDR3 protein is CASSPRTSLAGELFF. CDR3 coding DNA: TGCGCCAGCAGCCCTAGGACTAGTTTGGCCGGGGAGCTGTTTTTT. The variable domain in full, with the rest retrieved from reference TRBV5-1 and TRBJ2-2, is KAGVTQTPRYLIKTRGQQVTLSCSPISGHRSVSWYQQTPGQGLQFLFEYFSETQRNKGNFPGRFSGRQFSNSRSEMNVSTLELGDSALYLCASSPRTSLAGELFFGEGSRLTVL.

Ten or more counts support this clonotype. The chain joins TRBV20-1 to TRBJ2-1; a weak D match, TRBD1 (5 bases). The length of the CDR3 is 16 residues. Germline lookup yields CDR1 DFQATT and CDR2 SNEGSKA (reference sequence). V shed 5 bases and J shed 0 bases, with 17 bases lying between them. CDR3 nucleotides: TGCAGTGCTTATCCTGGGGCGGTGATCTCCTACAATGAGCAGTTCTTC. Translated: CSAYPGAVISYNEQFF.

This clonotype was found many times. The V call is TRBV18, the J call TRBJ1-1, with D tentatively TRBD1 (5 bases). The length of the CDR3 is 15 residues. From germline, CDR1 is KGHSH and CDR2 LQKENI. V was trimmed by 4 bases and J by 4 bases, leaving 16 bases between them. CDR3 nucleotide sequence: TGTGCCAGCTCACTAGGGAGTTTTGGGGGCACTGAAGCTTTCTTT. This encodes CASSLGSFGGTEAFF.

CDR3 protein: CSARIWDRPSNTEAFF. The CDR3, as DNA: TGCAGTGCTAGAATTTGGGACAGACCCTCGAACACTGAAGCTTTCTTT. The rearrangement uses TRBV20-1 and TRBJ1-1, with 7 nucleotides matching TRBD1. After removal of 2 bases from V and 1 base from J, the junction contained 10 bases not matched to a gene. This CDR3 comprises 16 residues. Germline values: CDR1 DFQATT, CDR2 SNEGSKA (reference sequence).

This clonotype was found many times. The DNA for the CDR3 is TGTGCCAGCGCTAAGGGGGACGGGTACAATGAGCAGTTCTTC. Protein: CASAKGDGYNEQFF. The genes are TRBV6-5 and TRBJ2-1, with a tentative D call TRBD1 (6 bases). V was pared by 8 bases and J by 4 bases, with 15 bases between. The CDR3 has 14 residues. CDR1 MNHEY and CDR2 SVGAGI come from the germline V gene.

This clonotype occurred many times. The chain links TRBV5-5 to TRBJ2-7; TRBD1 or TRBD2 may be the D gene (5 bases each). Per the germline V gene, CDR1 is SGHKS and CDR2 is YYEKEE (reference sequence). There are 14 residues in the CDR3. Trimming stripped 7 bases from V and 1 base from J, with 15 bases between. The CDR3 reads CASGTMERSYEQYF. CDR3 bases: TGTGCCAGCGGGACCATGGAAAGGTCCTACGAGCAGTACTTC.

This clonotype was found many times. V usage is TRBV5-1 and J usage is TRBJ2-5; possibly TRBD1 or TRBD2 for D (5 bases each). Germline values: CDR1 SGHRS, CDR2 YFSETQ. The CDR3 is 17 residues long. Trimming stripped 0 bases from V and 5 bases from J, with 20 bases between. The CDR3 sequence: CASSLEVGTDFGETQYF. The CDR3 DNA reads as TGCGCCAGCAGCTTGGAGGTTGGGACGGATTTTGGGGAGACCCAGTACTTC.

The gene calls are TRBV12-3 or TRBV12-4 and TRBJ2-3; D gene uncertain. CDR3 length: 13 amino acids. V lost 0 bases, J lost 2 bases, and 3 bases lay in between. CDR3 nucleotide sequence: TGTGCCAGCAGTTTAGCCTTCACAGATACGCAGTATTTT. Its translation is CASSLAFTDTQYF.

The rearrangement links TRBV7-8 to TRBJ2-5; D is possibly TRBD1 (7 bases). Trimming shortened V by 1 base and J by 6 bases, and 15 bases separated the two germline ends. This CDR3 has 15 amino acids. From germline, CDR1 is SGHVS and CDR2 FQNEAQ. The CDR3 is CASSLGQGGPQTQYF. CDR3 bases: TGTGCCAGCAGCTTAGGGCAGGGGGGCCCCCAGACCCAGTACTTC.

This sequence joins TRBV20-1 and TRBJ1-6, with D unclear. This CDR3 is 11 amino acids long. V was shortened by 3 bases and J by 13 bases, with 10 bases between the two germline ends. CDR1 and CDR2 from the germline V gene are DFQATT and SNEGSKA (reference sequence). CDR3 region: CSARQMVPLHF. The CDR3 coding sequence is TGCAGTGCTAGGCAGATGGTCCCCCTCCACTTT.

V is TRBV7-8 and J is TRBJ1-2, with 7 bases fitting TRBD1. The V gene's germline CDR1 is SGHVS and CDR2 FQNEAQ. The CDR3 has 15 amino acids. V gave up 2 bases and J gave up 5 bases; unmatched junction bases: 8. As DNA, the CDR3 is TGTGCCAGCAGCTTAAGTAGAGGGGGCGCATATGGCTACACCTTC. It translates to CASSLSRGGAYGYTF. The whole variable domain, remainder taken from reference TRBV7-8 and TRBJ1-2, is GAGVSQSPRYKVAKRGQDVALRCDPISGHVSLFWYQQALGQGPEFLTYFQNEAQLDKSGLPSDRFFAERPEGSVSTLKIQRTQQEDSAVYLCASSLSRGGAYGYTFGSGTRLTVV.

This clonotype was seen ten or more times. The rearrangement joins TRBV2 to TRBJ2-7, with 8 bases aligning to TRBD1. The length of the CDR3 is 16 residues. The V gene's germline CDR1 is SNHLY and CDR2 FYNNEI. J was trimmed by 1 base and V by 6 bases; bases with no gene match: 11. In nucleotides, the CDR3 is TGTGCCAGCAGACCCCATGGGGACAGGAGTTCCTACGAGCAGTACTTC. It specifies CASRPHGDRSSYEQYF. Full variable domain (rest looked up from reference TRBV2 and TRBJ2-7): EPEVTQTPSHQVTQMGQEVILRCVPISNHLYFYWYRQILGQKVEFLVSFYNNEISEKSEIFDDQFSVERPDGSNFTLKIRSTKLEDSAMYFCASRPHGDRSSYEQYFGPGTRLTVT.

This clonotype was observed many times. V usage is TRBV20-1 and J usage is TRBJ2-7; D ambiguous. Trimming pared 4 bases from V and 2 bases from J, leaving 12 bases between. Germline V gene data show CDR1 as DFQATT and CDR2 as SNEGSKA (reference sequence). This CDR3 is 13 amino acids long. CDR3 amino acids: CSATSPIPYEQYF. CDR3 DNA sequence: TGCAGTGCTACGAGTCCAATTCCCTACGAGCAGTACTTC.

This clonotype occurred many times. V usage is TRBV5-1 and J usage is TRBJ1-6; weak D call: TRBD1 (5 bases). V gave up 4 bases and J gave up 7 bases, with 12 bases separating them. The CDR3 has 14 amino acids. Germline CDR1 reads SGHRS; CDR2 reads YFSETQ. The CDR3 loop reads CASSPGTVNSPLHF. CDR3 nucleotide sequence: TGCGCCAGCAGCCCCGGGACGGTGAATTCACCCCTCCACTTT.

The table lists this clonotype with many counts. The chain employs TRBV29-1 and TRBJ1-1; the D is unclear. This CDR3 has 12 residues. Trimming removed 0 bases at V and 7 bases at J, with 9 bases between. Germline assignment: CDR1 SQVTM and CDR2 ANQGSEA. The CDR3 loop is CSVEEQTDEAFF. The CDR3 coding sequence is TGCAGCGTTGAAGAACAGACCGATGAAGCTTTCTTT.

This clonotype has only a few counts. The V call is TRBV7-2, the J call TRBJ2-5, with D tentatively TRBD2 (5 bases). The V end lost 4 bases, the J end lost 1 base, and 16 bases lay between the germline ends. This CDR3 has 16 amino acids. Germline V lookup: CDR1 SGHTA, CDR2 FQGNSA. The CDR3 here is CASSSRLASPQETQYF. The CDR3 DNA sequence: TGTGCCAGCAGCTCTAGGTTAGCGTCTCCCCAAGAGACCCAGTACTTC.